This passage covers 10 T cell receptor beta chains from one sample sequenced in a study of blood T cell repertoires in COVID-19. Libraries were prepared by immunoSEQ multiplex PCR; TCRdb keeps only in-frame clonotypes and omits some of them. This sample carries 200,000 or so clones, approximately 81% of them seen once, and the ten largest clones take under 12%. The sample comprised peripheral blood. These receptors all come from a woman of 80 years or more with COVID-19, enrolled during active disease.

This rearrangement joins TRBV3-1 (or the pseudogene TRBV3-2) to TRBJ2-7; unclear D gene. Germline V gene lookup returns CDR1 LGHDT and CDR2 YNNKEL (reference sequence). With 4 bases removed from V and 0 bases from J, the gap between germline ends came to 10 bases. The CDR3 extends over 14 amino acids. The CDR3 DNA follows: TGTGCCAGCAGCCTTATAAGGAGCTCCTACGAGCAGTACTTC. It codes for CASSLIRSSYEQYF.

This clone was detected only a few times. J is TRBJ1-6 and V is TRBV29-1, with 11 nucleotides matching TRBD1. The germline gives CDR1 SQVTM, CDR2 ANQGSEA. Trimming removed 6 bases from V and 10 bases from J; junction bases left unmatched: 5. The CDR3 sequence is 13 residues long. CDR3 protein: CSVRDRGVSPLHF. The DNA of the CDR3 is TGCAGCGTCCGGGACAGGGGGGTCTCACCCCTCCACTTT.

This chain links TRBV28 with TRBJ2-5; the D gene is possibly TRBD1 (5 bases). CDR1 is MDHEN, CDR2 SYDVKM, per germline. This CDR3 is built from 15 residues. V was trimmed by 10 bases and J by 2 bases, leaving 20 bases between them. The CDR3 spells CATYSPLTAQETQYF. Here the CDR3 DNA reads TGTGCCACCTACTCACCTTTGACAGCACAAGAGACCCAGTACTTC.

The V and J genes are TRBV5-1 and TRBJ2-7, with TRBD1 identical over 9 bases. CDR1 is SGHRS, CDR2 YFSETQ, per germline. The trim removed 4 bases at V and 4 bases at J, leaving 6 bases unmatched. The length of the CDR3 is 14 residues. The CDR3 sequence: CASSPGDREYEQYV. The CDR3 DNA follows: TGCGCCAGCAGCCCGGGGGACAGGGAGTACGAGCAGTACGTC.

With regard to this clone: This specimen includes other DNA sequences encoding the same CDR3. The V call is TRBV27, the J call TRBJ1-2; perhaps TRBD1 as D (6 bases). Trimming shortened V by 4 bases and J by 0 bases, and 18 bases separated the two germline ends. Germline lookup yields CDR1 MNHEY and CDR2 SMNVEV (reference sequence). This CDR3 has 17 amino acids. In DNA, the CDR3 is TGTGCCAGCAGTTCTTGGGGGCAGGATACATCTAACTATGGCTACACCTTC. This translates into CASSSWGQDTSNYGYTF.

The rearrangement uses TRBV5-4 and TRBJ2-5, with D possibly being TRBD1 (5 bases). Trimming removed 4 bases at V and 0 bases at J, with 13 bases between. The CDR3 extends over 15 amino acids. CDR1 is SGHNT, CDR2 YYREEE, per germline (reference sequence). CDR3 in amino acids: CASSLQRGYQETQYF. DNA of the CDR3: TGTGCCAGCAGCCTCCAAAGGGGCTACCAAGAGACCCAGTACTTC.

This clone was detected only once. The CDR3 sequence: CASSSQGFEAFF. DNA for the CDR3: TGTGCCAGCAGCTCGCAGGGGTTTGAAGCTTTCTTT. This chain joins TRBV11-2 and TRBJ1-1; perhaps TRBD1 as D (6 bases). Per germline, CDR1 SGHAT and CDR2 FQNNGV. The CDR3 covers 12 residues. The V end lost 4 bases, the J end lost 7 bases, and 10 bases lay between the germline ends.

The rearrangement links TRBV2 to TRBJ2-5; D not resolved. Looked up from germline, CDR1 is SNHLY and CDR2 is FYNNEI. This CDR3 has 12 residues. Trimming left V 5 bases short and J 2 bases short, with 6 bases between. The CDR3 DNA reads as TGTGCCAGCAGTCCCCTACAAGAGACCCAGTACTTC. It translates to CASSPLQETQYF.

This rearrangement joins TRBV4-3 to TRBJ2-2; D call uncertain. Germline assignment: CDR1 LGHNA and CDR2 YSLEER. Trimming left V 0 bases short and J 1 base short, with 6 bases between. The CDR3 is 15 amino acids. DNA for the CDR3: TGCGCCAGCAGCCAAGAGCTAAGGAACACCGGGGAGCTGTTTTTT. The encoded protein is CASSQELRNTGELFF.

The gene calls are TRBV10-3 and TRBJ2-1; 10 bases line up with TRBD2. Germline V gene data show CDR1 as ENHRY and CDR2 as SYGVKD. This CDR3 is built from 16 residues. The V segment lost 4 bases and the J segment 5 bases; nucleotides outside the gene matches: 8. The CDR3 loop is CAISGILAGENNEQFF. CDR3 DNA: TGTGCCATCAGTGGGATCCTAGCGGGGGAGAACAATGAGCAGTTCTTC.